The T cell receptor (beta chain) described here comes from a study of identical twins. TCRdb itself ran the 5' RACE reads through MiXCR, one entry per CDR3 protein. The sample records fewer than 650,000 distinct CDR3 sequences, approximately 10% being singletons. From germline, CDR1 is KGHDR and CDR2 SFDVKD. The germline V and J ends were trimmed by 5 bases and 6 bases, with 19 bases remaining between them. CDR3 length: 16 residues. The same sample was also used in a study of yellow fever vaccine responses in identical twins. That source reports: Twins' T cell vaccine responses reportedly looked partly convergent, partly personalized.

Sequences were obtained from PBMCs. The chain recombines TRBV24-1 with TRBJ2-1; a possible D gene is TRBD2 (5 bases). This TCR was sampled from a woman aged 18-35 years in good health. CDR3 sequence (DNA): TGTGCCACCAGTGCCCCCGGAAGAGGGTCCGGCAATGAGCAGTTCTTC. This translates into CATSAPGRGSGNEQFF.